Listed below are T cell receptor beta chains from one sample, sequenced in a study of patients and donors after allogeneic stem cell transplantation. TCRdb ran MiXCR on the RT-PCR reads and lists one entry per CDR3 protein. The repertoire holds under 170,000 distinct CDR3 sequences, with about 40% as singletons. The sample consisted of blood, either unsorted or a sorted T cell fraction (not recorded which). The source is a human donor who was either an allogeneic HSCT recipient or a stem cell or donor lymphocyte infusion donor (not recorded which). It is not recorded whose cells these are; they may come from a transplant donor. CDR3s include the opening cysteine and the closing phenylalanine or tryptophan. The order of the fields is D gene, J gene, V gene, clone size, CDR3 protein, CDR3 DNA. The D gene is left open where the match is weak. Clone size is shown for a subset of rows, as once, few, many or a class of expanded clone.

D: .
J: TRBJ2-7
V: TRBV13
size: .
CDR3: CASTAIEHLHEQYF
DNA: TGTGCCAGCACCGCCATAGAACACCTACACGAGCAGTACTTC

D: .
J: TRBJ2-5
V: TRBV5-6
size: .
CDR3: CASTTRWPAETQYF
DNA: TGTGCCAGCACAACCCGGTGGCCGGCAGAGACCCAGTACTTC

D: TRBD1
J: TRBJ2-1
V: TRBV2
size: .
CDR3: CASSGWNRGPLGGNFEQFF
DNA: TGTGCCAGCAGTGGTTGGAACAGGGGCCCCCTGGGCGGCAACTTTGAGCAGTTCTTC

D: .
J: TRBJ2-3
V: TRBV24-1
size: .
CDR3: CATSDQGDGGPDTQYF
DNA: TGTGCCACCAGTGATCAGGGAGACGGAGGCCCAGATACGCAGTATTTT

D: .
J: TRBJ1-4
V: TRBV28
size: few
CDR3: CASSFPNGVALTEKLFF
DNA: TGTGCCAGCAGTTTCCCTAATGGGGTTGCGTTAACCGAAAAACTGTTTTTT

D: .
J: TRBJ2-5
V: TRBV6-6
size: once
CDR3: CASSYSPNKGGEETQYF
DNA: TGTGCCAGCAGTTACTCCCCCAATAAGGGGGGCGAGGAGACCCAGTACTTC

D: .
J: TRBJ1-5
V: TRBV5-8
size: few
CDR3: CASSLMGSYQPQHF
DNA: TGTGCCAGCAGCTTGATGGGAAGTTACCAGCCCCAGCATTTT

D: TRBD1
J: TRBJ1-1
V: TRBV10-3
size: .
CDR3: CAITGQVDTEAFF
DNA: TGTGCCATCACTGGACAGGTAGACACTGAAGCTTTCTTT

D: .
J: TRBJ1-1
V: TRBV30
size: .
CDR3: CAWSVLYGENTEAFF
DNA: TGTGCCTGGAGTGTACTGTACGGAGAGAACACTGAAGCTTTCTTT

D: .
J: TRBJ1-3
V: TRBV5-1
size: .
CDR3: CASSPSPRGTGNTIYF
DNA: TGCGCCAGCAGCCCCTCGCCCCGGGGTACTGGAAACACCATATATTTT

D: .
J: TRBJ1-1
V: TRBV12-3/TRBV12-4
size: few
CDR3: CASRPTENTEAFF
DNA: TGTGCCAGCAGGCCAACGGAGAACACTGAAGCTTTCTTT

D: TRBD1
J: TRBJ2-1
V: TRBV7-9
size: .
CDR3: CASRKPRWDRVNEQFF
DNA: TGTGCCAGCAGAAAGCCGCGCTGGGACAGGGTGAATGAGCAGTTCTTC

D: TRBD1
J: TRBJ1-2
V: TRBV27
size: few
CDR3: CASSKTGTGDGYTF
DNA: TGTGCCAGTAGTAAGACCGGGACAGGGGATGGCTACACCTTC

D: .
J: TRBJ1-2
V: TRBV27
size: few
CDR3: CASSPTSGYGYTF
DNA: TGTGCCAGCAGCCCGACATCCGGCTATGGCTACACCTTC

D: TRBD1
J: TRBJ1-1
V: TRBV4-2
size: medium-sized
CDR3: CASSQADREGTEAFF
DNA: TGTGCCAGCAGCCAAGCTGACAGGGAGGGGACTGAAGCTTTCTTT

D: .
J: TRBJ1-1
V: TRBV6-5
size: few
CDR3: CAARGYTEAFF
DNA: TGTGCCGCAAGGGGGTACACTGAAGCTTTCTTT

D: .
J: TRBJ2-7
V: TRBV29-1
size: .
CDR3: CSTRDPTYEQYF
DNA: TGCAGCACCCGGGACCCTACCTACGAGCAGTACTTC

D: .
J: TRBJ2-1
V: TRBV28
size: .
CDR3: CASSPPGAWNEQFF
DNA: TGTGCCAGCAGTCCCCCGGGGGCTTGGAATGAGCAGTTCTTC

D: .
J: TRBJ2-7
V: TRBV12-3/TRBV12-4
size: once
CDR3: CASSLSGTSGEQYF
DNA: TGTGCCAGCAGTTTATCCGGGACCTCGGGCGAGCAGTACTTC

D: TRBD1
J: TRBJ1-1
V: TRBV12-3/TRBV12-4
size: .
CDR3: CASRSRGRTEAFF
DNA: TGTGCCAGCAGGTCCAGGGGGCGGACTGAAGCTTTCTTT

D: .
J: TRBJ1-1
V: TRBV9
size: .
CDR3: CASSPGGGQTEAFF
DNA: TGTGCCAGCAGCCCTGGAGGGGGTCAGACTGAAGCTTTCTTT

D: .
J: TRBJ1-2
V: TRBV10-3
size: .
CDR3: CAISAGQFGRDGYTF
DNA: TGTGCCATCAGTGCTGGACAGTTCGGTCGTGATGGCTACACCTTC

D: TRBD2
J: TRBJ2-1
V: TRBV4-2
size: few
CDR3: CASSQGSSGGPSSYNEQFF
DNA: TGTGCCAGCAGCCAAGGTTCCAGCGGGGGGCCGAGCTCCTACAATGAGCAGTTCTTC

D: .
J: TRBJ1-1
V: TRBV27
size: few
CDR3: CASKEVGTEAFF
DNA: TGTGCCAGCAAGGAGGTCGGGACTGAAGCTTTCTTT

D: .
J: TRBJ2-2
V: TRBV20-1
size: .
CDR3: CSGTREPGELFF
DNA: TGCAGCGGGACCCGAGAGCCCGGGGAGCTGTTTTTT

D: TRBD1
J: TRBJ1-1
V: TRBV6-5
size: .
CDR3: CASNRQGASTEAFF
DNA: TGTGCCAGCAACAGACAGGGGGCCAGCACTGAAGCTTTCTTT

D: .
J: TRBJ1-5
V: TRBV4-2
size: few
CDR3: CASSRYWGWDQPQHF
DNA: TGTGCCAGCAGCCGATATTGGGGGTGGGATCAGCCCCAGCATTTT

D: .
J: TRBJ1-4
V: TRBV28
size: many
CDR3: CASRDAGSNEKLFF
DNA: TGTGCCAGCAGGGATGCAGGGTCGAATGAAAAACTGTTTTTT

D: TRBD1
J: TRBJ1-3
V: TRBV10-3
size: once
CDR3: CSISWDSPSGNTIYF
DNA: TGTTCCATCAGTTGGGACAGTCCTTCTGGAAACACCATATATTTT

D: .
J: TRBJ2-2
V: TRBV20-1
size: .
CDR3: CSARDTGELFF
DNA: TGCAGTGCTAGAGATACCGGGGAGCTGTTTTTT

D: .
J: TRBJ2-2
V: TRBV6-2/TRBV6-3
size: .
CDR3: CASSFGGSTGELFF
DNA: TGTGCCAGCAGTTTTGGCGGGTCCACCGGGGAGCTGTTTTTT

D: TRBD1
J: TRBJ2-7
V: TRBV6-1
size: .
CDR3: CALQPGTGGHEQYF
DNA: TGTGCCCTCCAACCGGGGACAGGGGGCCACGAGCAGTACTTC

D: TRBD1
J: TRBJ1-6
V: TRBV27
size: .
CDR3: CASSFGQGNSPLHF
DNA: TGTGCCAGCAGTTTCGGACAGGGGAATTCACCCCTCCACTTT

D: TRBD1
J: TRBJ1-5
V: TRBV28
size: few
CDR3: CASSRGYSNQPQHF
DNA: TGTGCCAGCAGCAGGGGGTATAGCAATCAGCCCCAGCATTTT

D: .
J: TRBJ1-1
V: TRBV2
size: few
CDR3: CASRITGYRTEAFF
DNA: TGTGCCAGCAGGATTACAGGGTACCGCACTGAAGCTTTCTTT

D: .
J: TRBJ2-5
V: TRBV7-2
size: few
CDR3: CASSLQGKETQYF
DNA: TGTGCCAGCAGCTTACAGGGTAAAGAGACCCAGTACTTC

D: .
J: TRBJ1-1
V: TRBV5-1
size: .
CDR3: CASSSLTGANTEAFF
DNA: TGCGCCAGCAGCTCGTTGACGGGTGCGAACACTGAAGCTTTCTTT

D: .
J: TRBJ1-1
V: TRBV12-3/TRBV12-4
size: few
CDR3: CASSLIGWGAEAFF
DNA: TGTGCCAGCAGTTTAATCGGTTGGGGCGCTGAAGCTTTCTTT

D: .
J: TRBJ2-3
V: TRBV12-3/TRBV12-4
size: few
CDR3: CASRSSTDTQYF
DNA: TGTGCCAGCAGGTCAAGCACAGATACGCAGTATTTT

D: TRBD1
J: TRBJ2-7
V: TRBV28
size: once
CDR3: CASSLQGSHEQYF
DNA: TGTGCCAGCAGCTTACAGGGGTCCCACGAGCAGTACTTC

D: .
J: TRBJ1-6
V: TRBV4-2
size: many
CDR3: CASSPGSRGYNSPLHF
DNA: TGTGCCAGCAGCCCGGGGAGCAGGGGCTATAATTCACCCCTCCACTTT

D: .
J: TRBJ1-3
V: TRBV9
size: .
CDR3: CASSVDAVLLSGNTIYF
DNA: TGTGCCAGCAGCGTCGACGCGGTTTTACTCTCTGGAAACACCATATATTTT

D: .
J: TRBJ1-1
V: TRBV6-5
size: .
CDR3: CASSWDWGIEAFF
DNA: TGTGCCAGCAGTTGGGACTGGGGAATTGAAGCTTTCTTT

D: .
J: TRBJ1-2
V: TRBV3-1
size: few
CDR3: CASSQLEVPRRGYTF
DNA: TGTGCCAGCAGCCAGCTCGAGGTCCCGAGGCGTGGCTACACCTTC

D: TRBD2
J: TRBJ2-7
V: TRBV7-9
size: .
CDR3: CASSPATSLYEQYF
DNA: TGTGCCAGCAGCCCCGCGACTAGCTTGTACGAGCAGTACTTC

D: .
J: TRBJ1-4
V: TRBV6-2/TRBV6-3
size: few
CDR3: CASSYTRTESPEKLFF
DNA: TGTGCCAGCAGTTACACCCGGACGGAGTCGCCTGAAAAACTGTTTTTT

D: TRBD1
J: TRBJ1-6
V: TRBV13
size: .
CDR3: CASSKDRDNSPLHF
DNA: TGTGCCAGCAGCAAGGACAGGGATAATTCACCCCTCCACTTT

D: .
J: TRBJ1-5
V: TRBV21-1
size: few
CDR3: CASSKAWGGNQPQHF
DNA: TGTGCCAGCAGCAAAGCGTGGGGAGGCAATCAGCCCCAGCATTTT

D: .
J: TRBJ1-2
V: TRBV20-1
size: .
CDR3: CSELQGTYGYTF
DNA: TGCAGTGAGCTCCAGGGGACATATGGCTACACCTTC

D: TRBD1
J: TRBJ1-2
V: TRBV28
size: .
CDR3: CASRGTVPLYGYTF
DNA: TGTGCCAGCAGAGGGACAGTCCCCCTATACGGCTACACCTTC

D: .
J: TRBJ2-2
V: TRBV12-3/TRBV12-4
size: .
CDR3: CASSFPETVNTGELFF
DNA: TGTGCCAGCAGCTTCCCTGAGACAGTCAACACCGGGGAGCTGTTTTTT

D: .
J: TRBJ1-5
V: TRBV12-3/TRBV12-4
size: .
CDR3: CASSLAGAAQPQHF
DNA: TGTGCCAGCAGTTTGGCGGGGGCGGCGCAGCCCCAGCATTTT

D: .
J: TRBJ1-2
V: TRBV27
size: few
CDR3: CASSLRRESYGYTF
DNA: TGTGCCAGCAGCCTGCGAAGGGAATCCTATGGCTACACCTTC